Listed here are 12 T cell receptor beta chains from one sample, sequenced in a study of multiple sclerosis patients with progressive multifocal leukoencephalopathy. TCRdb's table, derived via immunoSEQ multiplex PCR, lists solely in-frame clones and lacks some. There are roughly 32,000 clones in the sample; about 88% occur only once, and less than 3.5% lies in the top ten. Time point denoted: time of PML onset. This specimen consisted of PBMCs, obtained from a patient treated with natalizumab. The receptors shown here come from a human donor with progressive multifocal leukoencephalopathy.

The chain couples TRBV5-4 to TRBJ2-7; weak D call: TRBD1 (5 bases). The CDR3 is 14 residues long. The germline V gene encodes CDR1 SGHNT and CDR2 YYREEE (reference sequence). Trimming shortened V by 0 bases and J by 2 bases, and 9 bases separated the two germline ends. CDR3 bases: TGTGCCAGCAGCTTGGGGGGCACCGCCTACGAGCAGTACTTC. Translation: CASSLGGTAYEQYF.

V usage is TRBV10-1 and J usage is TRBJ2-3, with D uncertain. The germline gives CDR1 WNHNN, CDR2 SYGVQD (reference sequence). The CDR3 spans 15 residues. The V end lost 3 bases, the J end lost 4 bases, and 14 bases lay between the germline ends. The CDR3 region has the DNA TGCGCCAGCAGTGATAATCAGAAAAGGGCAGATACGCAGTATTTT. It codes for CASSDNQKRADTQYF.

This chain links TRBV28 with TRBJ2-1; D may be TRBD1 or TRBD2 (5 bases each). Germline loops: CDR1 MDHEN, CDR2 SYDVKM. Trimming stripped 11 bases from V and 2 bases from J, with 13 bases between. The CDR3 totals 13 residues. The CDR3 loop is CAAEGSPYNEQFF. In DNA form, the CDR3 reads TGTGCCGCCGAGGGGAGCCCCTACAATGAGCAGTTCTTC.

V usage is TRBV28 and J usage is TRBJ2-5; D may be TRBD1 (5 bases). The DNA end lines up better with TRBJ2-7; the J call may be wrong. CDR3 size: 21 residues. CDR1 and CDR2 (germline): MDHEN, SYDVKM. CDR3 bases: TGTGCCAGCACCATCAGGGTACTTGGTTCCACTCGTAATCCGCGACCCTACGAGCAGTACTTC. This translates into CASTIRVLGSTRNPRPYEQYF.

This chain joins TRBV29-1 and TRBJ2-3; no reliable D call. V gave up 7 bases and J gave up 5 bases, with 19 bases separating them. CDR1 and CDR2 from the germline V gene are SQVTM and ANQGSEA. The length of the CDR3 is 14 residues. The CDR3 loop is CSAAPGQPGDTQYF. CDR3 nucleotide sequence: TGCAGCGCCGCCCCGGGCCAGCCGGGAGATACGCAGTATTTT.

The chain is built from TRBV6-1 and TRBJ2-1; weak D call: TRBD2 (6 bases). CDR1 and CDR2 (germline): MNHNS, SASEGT. Trimming took 11 bases from V and 10 from J, leaving 24 bases between them. The CDR3 spans 14 residues. The CDR3 loop reads CAGRTGRDEREQFF. DNA for the CDR3: TGTGCCGGGAGGACGGGCAGGGATGAAAGGGAGCAGTTCTTC.

The V call is TRBV11-2, the J call TRBJ2-1; 7 positions match TRBD2. The CDR3 length is 15 residues. J lost 4 bases, V lost 0 bases, and 3 bases had no gene match. Per the germline V gene, CDR1 is SGHAT and CDR2 is FQNNGV. CDR3 in amino acids: CASSLDSGQYNEQFF. The CDR3 DNA reads TGTGCCAGCAGCTTAGATAGCGGGCAGTACAATGAGCAGTTCTTC.

Only one count was recorded for this clone. V gene TRBV28 combines with J gene TRBJ2-2, with 7 bases identical to TRBD1. The ends lost 0 bases at V and 4 bases at J; junction bases unmatched: 2. The germline V gene has CDR1 MDHEN and CDR2 SYDVKM. The CDR3 spans 15 residues. The chain's CDR3 is CASSLWSGGTGELFF. The CDR3 nucleotides read TGTGCCAGCAGTTTATGGTCAGGGGGCACCGGGGAGCTGTTTTTT.

Worth noting for this clone: Other nucleotide sequences from this sample produce the same CDR3. The genes are TRBV13 and TRBJ2-6, with D possibly being TRBD1 (6 bases). This CDR3 contains 17 residues. Per the germline V gene, CDR1 is PRHDT and CDR2 is FYEKMQ (reference sequence). V shed 5 bases and J shed 1 base, with 15 bases lying between them. In nucleotides, the CDR3 is TGTGCCAGCAGCACAGGGCAGCTAGTTTCTGGGGCCAACGTCCTGACTTTC. As protein: CASSTGQLVSGANVLTF.

The CDR3 bases are TGTGCCATCAGTGAGTCGAGACTAGCGGGAGCCGAGCAGTACTTC. As protein: CAISESRLAGAEQYF. This chain uses TRBV10-3 with TRBJ2-5; 12 bases align to TRBD2. The J call may be mistaken, given a closer DNA end match to TRBJ2-7. CDR3 length equals 15 residues. Germline V gene lookup returns CDR1 ENHRY and CDR2 SYGVKD.

CDR3 DNA sequence: TGTGCCAGCAGTTTTGGGCGGGATGGGTACAATGAGCAGTTCTTC. It codes for CASSFGRDGYNEQFF. V and J are TRBV27 and TRBJ2-1; possibly TRBD2 for D (6 bases). V shed 3 bases and J shed 4 bases, with 13 bases lying between them. CDR1 and CDR2 (germline): MNHEY, SMNVEV (reference sequence). The CDR3 runs to 15 residues.

This chain uses TRBV6-4 with TRBJ2-6, with a weak D call TRBD2 (6 bases). The CDR3 sequence is 16 residues long. The germline V gene encodes CDR1 MRHNA and CDR2 SNTAGT. V lost 0 bases and J 1 base, leaving 7 bases between the germline ends. The CDR3 reads CASSDSAGSGANVLTF. The CDR3 nucleotides read TGTGCCAGCAGTGACTCTGCGGGGTCTGGGGCCAACGTCCTGACTTTC.